These 3 T cell receptor beta chains came from one sample sequenced in a study of CD8+CD57+ T cells in acquired aplastic anemia. It was genomic DNA that served as the template for profiling TCR beta VDJ and CDR3. TCRdb re-called the reads with MiXCR, one entry per CDR3 protein. This sample has about 180,000 distinct CDR3 sequences, with around 48% found just once. All patients picked for sequencing had shown, by flow cytometry, an expansion of CD8+CD57+ cells. Sequences were obtained from sorted CD4+, CD8+, or CD8+CD57+ T cells (not recorded which) from PBMCs. These receptors were obtained from a human donor with aplastic anemia.

This clonotype has ten or more counts. The genes are TRBV29-1 and TRBJ1-1; D perhaps matches TRBD1 (6 bases). Trimming removed 7 bases at V and 4 bases at J, with 16 bases between. The CDR3 sequence is 13 residues long. Germline values: CDR1 SQVTM, CDR2 ANQGSEA. The CDR3 coding sequence is TGCAGCGCTAACCAGGGGCTGGGCACTGAAGCTTTCTTT. Translation: CSANQGLGTEAFF.

A note on this clonotype: Relative to the germline gene, one junction end is altered; a read error may explain this. This chain links TRBV24-1 with TRBJ1-2, with 7 bases that match TRBD1. Per the germline V gene, CDR1 is KGHDR and CDR2 is SFDVKD. This CDR3 has 14 residues. The CDR3 DNA reads TGTGCCAGCAGTGAAGGGGGGACAGTTTATGGCTACACCTTC. It translates to CASSEGGTVYGYTF.

This clonotype appeared many times. The chain recombines TRBV7-8 with TRBJ1-2, with D possibly TRBD1 on 6 matching bases. Germline values: CDR1 SGHVS, CDR2 FQNEAQ. CDR3 length: 14 amino acids. Trimming left V 5 bases short and J 8 bases short, with 18 bases between. CDR3 in amino acids: CASSPLPGVEGYTF. Written as DNA, the CDR3 is TGTGCCAGCAGCCCCCTGCCAGGGGTAGAGGGCTACACCTTC.